This T cell receptor (beta chain) was documented in a study of blood T cell repertoires in COVID-19. Study-level information: Collection of acute and convalescent COVID-19 samples took place in the United States, Italy and Spain.

Original data processing: Amplified reference gene primers provided the basis for estimating nucleated cell counts. Sequenced by immunoSEQ multiplex PCR; TCRdb stores in-frame clones only, minus some. V, J and clone size were drawn from that table, and D and trimming were deduced from the DNA. This sample yields 55,000 to 65,000 clones, of which 79% are seen a single time; roughly 3.7% belongs to the top ten. This receptor was identified in a man in his 60s with acute or convalescent COVID-19. The specimen was peripheral blood.

The CDR3 region has the DNA TGCGCCAGCAGCGACGGCGGGGGAACGAATGAAAAACTGTTTTTT. Its protein is CASSDGGGTNEKLFF. The chain uses TRBV4-1 and TRBJ1-4; perhaps TRBD1 as D (5 bases). V lost 5 bases and J 5 bases, leaving 15 bases between the germline ends. Per the germline V gene, CDR1 is MGHRA and CDR2 is YSYEKL. There are 15 residues in the CDR3.